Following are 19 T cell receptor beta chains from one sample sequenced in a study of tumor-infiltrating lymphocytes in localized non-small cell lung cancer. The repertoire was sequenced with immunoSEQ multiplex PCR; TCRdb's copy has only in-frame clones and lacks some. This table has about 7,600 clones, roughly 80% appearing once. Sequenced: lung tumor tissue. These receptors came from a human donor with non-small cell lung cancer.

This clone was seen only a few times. CDR3 in amino acids: CASSPAREGAKNIQYF. CDR3 nucleotide sequence: TGTGCCAGCAGCCCTGCAAGGGAAGGAGCCAAAAACATTCAGTACTTC. This chain joins TRBV28 and TRBJ2-4; no reliable D call. Looked up from germline, CDR1 is MDHEN and CDR2 is SYDVKM. V was pared by 6 bases and J by 0 bases, with 15 bases between. The CDR3 length is 16 residues.

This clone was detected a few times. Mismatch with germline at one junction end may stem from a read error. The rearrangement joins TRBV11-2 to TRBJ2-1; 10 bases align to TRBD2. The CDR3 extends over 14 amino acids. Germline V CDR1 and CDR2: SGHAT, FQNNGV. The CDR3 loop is CASSQEASGSEKFF. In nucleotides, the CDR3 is TGTGCCAGCAGTCAAGAGGCTAGCGGGAGTGAGAAGTTCTTC.

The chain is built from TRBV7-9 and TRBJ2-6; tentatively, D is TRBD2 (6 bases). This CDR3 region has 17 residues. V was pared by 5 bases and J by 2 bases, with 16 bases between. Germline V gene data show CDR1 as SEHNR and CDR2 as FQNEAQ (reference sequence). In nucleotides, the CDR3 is TGTGCCAGCAGCCCCGGGACCGGGGGACCTGGGGCCAACGTCCTGACTTTC. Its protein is CASSPGTGGPGANVLTF.

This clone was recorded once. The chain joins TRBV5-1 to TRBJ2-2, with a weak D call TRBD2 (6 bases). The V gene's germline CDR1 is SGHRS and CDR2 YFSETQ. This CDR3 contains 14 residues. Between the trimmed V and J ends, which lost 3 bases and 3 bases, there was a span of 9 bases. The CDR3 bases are TGCGCCAGCAGCTCCGGGACTTACACCGGGGAGCTGTTTTTT. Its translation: CASSSGTYTGELFF.

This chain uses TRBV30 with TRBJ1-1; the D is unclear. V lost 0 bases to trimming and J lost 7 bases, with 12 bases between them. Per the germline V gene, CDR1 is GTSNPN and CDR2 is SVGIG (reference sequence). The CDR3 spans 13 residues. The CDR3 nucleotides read TGTGCCTGGAGTGTACCGGAGGGAATTGAAGCTTTCTTT. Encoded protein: CAWSVPEGIEAFF.

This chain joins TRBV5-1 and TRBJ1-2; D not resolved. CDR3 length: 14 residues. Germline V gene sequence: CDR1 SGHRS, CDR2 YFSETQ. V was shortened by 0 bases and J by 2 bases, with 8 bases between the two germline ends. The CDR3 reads CASSLESVNYGYTF. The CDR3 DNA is TGCGCCAGCAGCTTGGAGTCGGTAAACTATGGCTACACCTTC.

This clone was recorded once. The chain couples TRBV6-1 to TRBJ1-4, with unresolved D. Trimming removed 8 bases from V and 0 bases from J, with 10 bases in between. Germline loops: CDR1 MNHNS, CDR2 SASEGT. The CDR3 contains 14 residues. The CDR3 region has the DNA TGTGCCAGCCTAGACATGGCAACTAATGAAAAACTGTTTTTT. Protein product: CASLDMATNEKLFF.

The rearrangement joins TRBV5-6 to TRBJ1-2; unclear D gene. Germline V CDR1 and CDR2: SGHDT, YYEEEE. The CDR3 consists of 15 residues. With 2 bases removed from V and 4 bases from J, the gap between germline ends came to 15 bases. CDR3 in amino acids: CASSLYGPEGYGYTF. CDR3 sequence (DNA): TGTGCCAGCAGCTTATATGGCCCAGAAGGCTATGGCTACACCTTC. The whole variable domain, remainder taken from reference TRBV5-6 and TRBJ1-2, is DAGVTQSPTHLIKTRGQQVTLRCSPKSGHDTVSWYQQALGQGPQFIFQYYEEEERQRGNFPDRFSGHQFPNYSSELNVNALLLGDSALYLCASSLYGPEGYGYTFGSGTRLTVV.

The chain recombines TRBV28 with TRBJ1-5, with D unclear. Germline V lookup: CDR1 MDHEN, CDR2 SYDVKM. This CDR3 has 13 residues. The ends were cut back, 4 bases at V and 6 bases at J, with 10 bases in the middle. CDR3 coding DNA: TGTGCCAGCAGTTCTTACGCAGGTCAGCCCCAGCATTTT. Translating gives CASSSYAGQPQHF.

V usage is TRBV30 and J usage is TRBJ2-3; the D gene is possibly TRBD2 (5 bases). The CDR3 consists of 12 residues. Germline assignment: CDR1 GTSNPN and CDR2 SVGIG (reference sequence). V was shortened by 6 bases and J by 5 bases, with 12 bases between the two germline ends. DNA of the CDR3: TGTGCCTGTCTCTCGCGGGTAGATACGCAGTATTTT. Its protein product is CACLSRVDTQYF.

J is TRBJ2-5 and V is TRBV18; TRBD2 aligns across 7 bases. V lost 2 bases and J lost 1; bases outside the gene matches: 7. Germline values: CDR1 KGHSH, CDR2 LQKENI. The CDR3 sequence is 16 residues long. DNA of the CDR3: TGTGCCAGCTCACCAACGGCTAGCGGATCCCAAGAGACCCAGTACTTC. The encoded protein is CASSPTASGSQETQYF.

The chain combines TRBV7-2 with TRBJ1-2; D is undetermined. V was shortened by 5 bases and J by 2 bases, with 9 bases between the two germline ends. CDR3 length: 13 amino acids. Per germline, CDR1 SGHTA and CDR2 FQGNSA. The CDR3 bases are TGTGCCAGCAGCCTAGACGGGAACTATGGCTACACCTTC. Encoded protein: CASSLDGNYGYTF.

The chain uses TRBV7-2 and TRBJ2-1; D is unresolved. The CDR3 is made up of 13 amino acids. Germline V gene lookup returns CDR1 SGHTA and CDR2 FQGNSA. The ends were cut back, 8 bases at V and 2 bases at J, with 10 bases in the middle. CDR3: CASGSGPYNEQFF. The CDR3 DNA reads TGTGCCAGCGGGTCAGGTCCCTACAATGAGCAGTTCTTC.

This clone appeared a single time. The CDR3 nucleotides are TGCGCCAGCGCTAATTCAGGGGGCACCGAAGATACGCAGTATTTT. Translation gives CASANSGGTEDTQYF. V and J are TRBV5-1 and TRBJ2-3, with 8 bases aligning to TRBD1. The CDR3 extends over 15 amino acids. Germline V gene lookup returns CDR1 SGHRS and CDR2 YFSETQ. Trimming cost V 7 bases and J 5 bases; bases outside gene matches: 12.

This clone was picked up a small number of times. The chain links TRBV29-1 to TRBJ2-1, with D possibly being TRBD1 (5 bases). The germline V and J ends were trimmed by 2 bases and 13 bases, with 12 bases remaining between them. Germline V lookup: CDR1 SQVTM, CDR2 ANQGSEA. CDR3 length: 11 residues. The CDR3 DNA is TGCAGCGTTGAAAGGCAGGGTGACCAGTTCTTC. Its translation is CSVERQGDQFF.

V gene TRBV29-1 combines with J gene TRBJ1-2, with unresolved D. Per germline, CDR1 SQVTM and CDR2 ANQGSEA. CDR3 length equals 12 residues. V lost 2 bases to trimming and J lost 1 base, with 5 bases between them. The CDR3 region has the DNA TGCAGCGTTGAAAACAATAACTATGGCTACACCTTC. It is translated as CSVENNNYGYTF.

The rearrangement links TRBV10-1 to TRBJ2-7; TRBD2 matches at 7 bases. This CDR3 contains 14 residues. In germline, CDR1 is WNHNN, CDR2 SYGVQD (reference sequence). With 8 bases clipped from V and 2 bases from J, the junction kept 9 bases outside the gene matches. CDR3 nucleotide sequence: TGCGCCAGCTGGGGAGCTAGCGGAACCTACGAGCAGTACTTC. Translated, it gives CASWGASGTYEQYF.

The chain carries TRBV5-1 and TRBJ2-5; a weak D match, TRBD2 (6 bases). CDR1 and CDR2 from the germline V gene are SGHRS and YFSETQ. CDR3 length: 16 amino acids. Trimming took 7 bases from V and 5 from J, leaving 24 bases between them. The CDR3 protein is CASGDGRRDLTETQYF. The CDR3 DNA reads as TGCGCCAGCGGAGACGGGCGGCGGGATCTCACGGAGACCCAGTACTTC. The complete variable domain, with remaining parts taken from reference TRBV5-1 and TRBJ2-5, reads KAGVTQTPRYLIKTRGQQVTLSCSPISGHRSVSWYQQTPGQGLQFLFEYFSETQRNKGNFPGRFSGRQFSNSRSEMNVSTLELGDSALYLCASGDGRRDLTETQYFGPGTRLLVL.

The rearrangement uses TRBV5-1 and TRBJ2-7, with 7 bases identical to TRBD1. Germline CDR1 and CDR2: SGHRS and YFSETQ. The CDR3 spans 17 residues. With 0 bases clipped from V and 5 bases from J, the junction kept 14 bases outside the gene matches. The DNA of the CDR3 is TGCGCCAGCAGCTTGGAAGGATTGACAGGGCTTGGGGACGAGCAGTACTTC. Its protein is CASSLEGLTGLGDEQYF.